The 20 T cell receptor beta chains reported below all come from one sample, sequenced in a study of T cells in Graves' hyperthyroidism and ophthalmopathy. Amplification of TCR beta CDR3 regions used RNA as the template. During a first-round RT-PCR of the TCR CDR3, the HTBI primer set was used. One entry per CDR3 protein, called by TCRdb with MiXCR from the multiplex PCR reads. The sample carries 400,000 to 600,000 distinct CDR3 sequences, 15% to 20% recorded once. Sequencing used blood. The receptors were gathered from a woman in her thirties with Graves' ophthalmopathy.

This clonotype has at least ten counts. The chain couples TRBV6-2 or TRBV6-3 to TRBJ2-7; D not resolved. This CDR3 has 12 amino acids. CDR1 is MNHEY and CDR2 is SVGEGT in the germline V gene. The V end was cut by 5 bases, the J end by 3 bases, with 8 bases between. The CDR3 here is CASSAQNYEQYF. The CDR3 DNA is TGTGCCAGCAGTGCCCAGAACTACGAGCAGTACTTC.

This chain's CDR3 is CASGTDNTGELFF. The CDR3 nucleotides read TGTGCTAGTGGGACGGACAACACCGGGGAGCTGTTTTTT. This rearrangement joins TRBV12-5 to TRBJ2-2; D is undetermined. V was clipped by 6 bases and J by 2 bases, with 7 bases between them. The CDR3 runs 13 residues. CDR1 and CDR2 (germline): LGHNT, FRNRAP. Together with reference TRBV12-5 and TRBJ2-2, the CDR3 gives the full variable domain: DARVTQTPRHKVTEMGQEVTMRCQPILGHNTVFWYRQTMMQGLELLAYFRNRAPLDDSGMPKDRFSAEMPDATLATLKIQPSEPRDSAVYFCASGTDNTGELFFGEGSRLTVL.

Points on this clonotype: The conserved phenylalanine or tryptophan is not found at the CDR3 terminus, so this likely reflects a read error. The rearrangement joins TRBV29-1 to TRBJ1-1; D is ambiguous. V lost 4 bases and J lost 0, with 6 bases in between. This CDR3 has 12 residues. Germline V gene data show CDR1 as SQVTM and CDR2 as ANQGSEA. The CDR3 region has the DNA TGCAGCGTTGTAAGGCTGAACACTGAAGCTTTCCTT. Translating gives CSVVRLNTEAFL.

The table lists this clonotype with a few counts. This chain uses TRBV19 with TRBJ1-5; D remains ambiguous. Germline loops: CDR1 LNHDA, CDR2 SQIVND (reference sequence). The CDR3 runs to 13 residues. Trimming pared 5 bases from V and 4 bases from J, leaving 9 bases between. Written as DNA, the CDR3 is TGTGCCAGTAGTGAGCTGAAGAATCAGCCCCAGCATTTT. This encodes CASSELKNQPQHF. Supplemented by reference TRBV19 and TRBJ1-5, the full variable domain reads DGGITQSPKYLFRKEGQNVTLSCEQNLNHDAMYWYRQDPGQGLRLIYYSQIVNDFQKGDIAEGYSVSREKKESFPLTVTSAQKNPTAFYLCASSELKNQPQHFGDGTRLSIL.

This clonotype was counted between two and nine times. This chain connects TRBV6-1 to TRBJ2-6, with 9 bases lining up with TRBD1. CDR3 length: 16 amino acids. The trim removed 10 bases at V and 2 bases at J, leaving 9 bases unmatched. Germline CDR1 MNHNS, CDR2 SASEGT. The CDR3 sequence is CATSGQGFPGANVLTF. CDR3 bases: TGTGCCACCTCGGGACAGGGCTTTCCTGGGGCCAACGTCCTGACTTTC.

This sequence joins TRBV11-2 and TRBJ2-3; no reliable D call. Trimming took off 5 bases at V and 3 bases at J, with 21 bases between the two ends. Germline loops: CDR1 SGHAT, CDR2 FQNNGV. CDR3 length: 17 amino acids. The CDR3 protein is CASSPALGSWGTDTQYF. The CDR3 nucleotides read TGTGCCAGCAGCCCAGCGCTGGGCTCCTGGGGTACAGATACGCAGTATTTT.

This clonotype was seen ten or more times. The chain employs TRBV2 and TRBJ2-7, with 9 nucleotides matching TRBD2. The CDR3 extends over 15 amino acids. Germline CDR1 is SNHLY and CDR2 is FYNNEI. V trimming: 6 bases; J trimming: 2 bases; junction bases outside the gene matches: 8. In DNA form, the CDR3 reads TGTGCCAGCAGGGATACTAGCGGGTCCCCCTACGAGCAGTACTTC. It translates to CASRDTSGSPYEQYF.

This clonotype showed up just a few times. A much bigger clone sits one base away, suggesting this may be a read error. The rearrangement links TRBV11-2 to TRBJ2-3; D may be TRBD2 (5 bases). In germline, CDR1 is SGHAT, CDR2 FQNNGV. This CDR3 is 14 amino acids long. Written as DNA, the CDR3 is TGTGCCAGCAGCCTAGCTCGGGCTTCAGATACGCATTATTTT. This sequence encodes CASSLARASDTHYF. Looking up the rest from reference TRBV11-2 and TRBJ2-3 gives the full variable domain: EAGVAQSPRYKIIEKRQSVAFWCNPISGHATLYWYQQILGQGPKLLIQFQNNGVVDDSQLPKDRFSAERLKGVDSTLKIQPAKLEDSAVYLCASSLARASDTHYFGPGTRLTVL.

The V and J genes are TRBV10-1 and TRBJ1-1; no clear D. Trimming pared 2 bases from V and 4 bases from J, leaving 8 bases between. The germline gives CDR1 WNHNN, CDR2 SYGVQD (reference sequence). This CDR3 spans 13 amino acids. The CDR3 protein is CASSENKGTEAFF. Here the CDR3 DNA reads TGCGCCAGCAGTGAGAATAAGGGCACTGAAGCTTTCTTT.

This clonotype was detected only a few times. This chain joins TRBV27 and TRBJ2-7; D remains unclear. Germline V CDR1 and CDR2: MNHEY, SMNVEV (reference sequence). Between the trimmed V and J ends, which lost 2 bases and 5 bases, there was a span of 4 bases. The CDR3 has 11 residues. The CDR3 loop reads CASSLKHEQYF. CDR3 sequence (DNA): TGTGCCAGCAGTTTAAAACACGAGCAGTACTTC.

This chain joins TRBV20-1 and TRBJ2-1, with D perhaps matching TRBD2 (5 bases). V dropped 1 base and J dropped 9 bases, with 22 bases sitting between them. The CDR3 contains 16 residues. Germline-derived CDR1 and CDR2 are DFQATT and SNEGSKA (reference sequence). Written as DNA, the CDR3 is TGCAGTGCTAGAGCCCGTCGGGCCAGCGGAGCTATTGAGCAGTTCTTC. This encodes CSARARRASGAIEQFF.

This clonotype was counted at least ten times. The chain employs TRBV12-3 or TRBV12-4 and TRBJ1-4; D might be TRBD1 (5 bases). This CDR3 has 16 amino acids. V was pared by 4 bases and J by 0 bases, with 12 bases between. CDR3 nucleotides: TGTGCCAGCAGTTATAAGGGGACGGCAACTAATGAAAAACTGTTTTTT. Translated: CASSYKGTATNEKLFF.

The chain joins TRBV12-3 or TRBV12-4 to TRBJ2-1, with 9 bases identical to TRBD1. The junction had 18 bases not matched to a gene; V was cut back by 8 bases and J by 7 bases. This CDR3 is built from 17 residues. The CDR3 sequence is CASGRTGLTGGRNEQFF. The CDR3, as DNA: TGTGCCAGCGGACGTACTGGTTTGACAGGGGGAAGGAATGAGCAGTTCTTC.

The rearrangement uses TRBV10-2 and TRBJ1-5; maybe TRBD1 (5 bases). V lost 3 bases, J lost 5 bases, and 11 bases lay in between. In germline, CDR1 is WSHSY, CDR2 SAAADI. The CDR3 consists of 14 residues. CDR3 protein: CASSEAGIDQPQHF. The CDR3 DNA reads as TGCGCCAGCAGTGAAGCAGGGATCGATCAGCCCCAGCATTTT.

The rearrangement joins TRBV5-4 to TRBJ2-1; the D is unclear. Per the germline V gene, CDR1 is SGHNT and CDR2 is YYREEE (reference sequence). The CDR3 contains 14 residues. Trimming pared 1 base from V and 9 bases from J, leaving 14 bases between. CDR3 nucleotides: TGTGCCAGCAGCTTGAATGCCCGGGTCGGTGAGCAGTTCTTC. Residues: CASSLNARVGEQFF.

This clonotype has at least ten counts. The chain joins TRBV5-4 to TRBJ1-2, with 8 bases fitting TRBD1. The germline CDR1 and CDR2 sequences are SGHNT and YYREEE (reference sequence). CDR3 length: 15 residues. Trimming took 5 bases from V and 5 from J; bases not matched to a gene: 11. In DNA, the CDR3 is TGTGCCAGCAGACCACCCGGACAGGGAATATATGGCTACACCTTC. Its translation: CASRPPGQGIYGYTF.

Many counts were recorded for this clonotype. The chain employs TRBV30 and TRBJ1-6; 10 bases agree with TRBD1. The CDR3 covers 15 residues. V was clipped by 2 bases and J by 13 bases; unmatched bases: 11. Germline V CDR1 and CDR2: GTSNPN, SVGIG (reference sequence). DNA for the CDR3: TGTGCCTGGAGTAAGAGGACAGGGGGTAGCGCGCCCCTCCACTTT. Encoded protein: CAWSKRTGGSAPLHF. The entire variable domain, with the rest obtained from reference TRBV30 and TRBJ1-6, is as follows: SQTIHQWPATLVQPVGSPLSLECTVEGTSNPNLYWYRQAAGRGLQLLFYSVGIGQISSEVPQNLSASRPQDRQFILSSKKLLLSDSGFYLCAWSKRTGGSAPLHFGNGTRLTVT.

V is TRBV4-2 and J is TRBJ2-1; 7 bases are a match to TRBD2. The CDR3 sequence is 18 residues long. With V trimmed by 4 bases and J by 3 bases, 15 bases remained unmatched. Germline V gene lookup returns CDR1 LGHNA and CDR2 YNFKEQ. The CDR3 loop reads CASSPLASGSLGYNEQFF. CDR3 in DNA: TGTGCCAGCAGCCCCCTGGCTAGCGGAAGCTTAGGCTACAATGAGCAGTTCTTC.

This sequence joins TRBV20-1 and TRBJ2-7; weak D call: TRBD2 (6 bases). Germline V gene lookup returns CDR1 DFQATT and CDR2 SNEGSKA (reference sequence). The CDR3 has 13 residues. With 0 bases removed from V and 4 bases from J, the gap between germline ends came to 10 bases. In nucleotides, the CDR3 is TGCAGTGCTAGAGAGGCAGGGAGGTACGAGCAGTACTTC. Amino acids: CSAREAGRYEQYF.

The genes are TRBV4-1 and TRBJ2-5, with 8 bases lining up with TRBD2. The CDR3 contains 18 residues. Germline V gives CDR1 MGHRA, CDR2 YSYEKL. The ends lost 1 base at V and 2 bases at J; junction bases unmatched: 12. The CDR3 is CASSQGSGTSGQQETQYF. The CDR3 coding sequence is TGCGCCAGCAGCCAAGGGAGCGGAACTAGCGGTCAGCAAGAGACCCAGTACTTC.